This T cell receptor beta chain was captured by sequencing in a study of cytomegalovirus exposure and HLA in healthy donors. PCR was performed using 60 Vbeta and 13 Jbeta primers. Using immunoSEQ multiplex PCR, the repertoire was profiled, and TCRdb retains in-frame clones only, with some absent. The sample yields fewer than 200,000 clones, roughly 87% seen once. Study-level findings and limits: CMV serostatus was the only recorded immune exposure for donors.

Points on this clone: Its antigen remains unknown.

This receptor was taken from a woman in her fifties or sixties in good health and CMV-seronegative. The sequencing input was PBMCs.

CDR3 sequence (DNA): TGCGCCAGCAGTCCCGGGAGGGGATCAGATACGCAGTATTTT. Protein product: CASSPGRGSDTQYF. The genes are TRBV5-1 and TRBJ2-3, with 8 bases matching TRBD2. Looked up from germline, CDR1 is SGHRS and CDR2 is YFSETQ. This CDR3 spans 14 amino acids. The J segment lost 4 bases and the V segment lost 5 bases, leaving 6 bases of the junction unmatched.